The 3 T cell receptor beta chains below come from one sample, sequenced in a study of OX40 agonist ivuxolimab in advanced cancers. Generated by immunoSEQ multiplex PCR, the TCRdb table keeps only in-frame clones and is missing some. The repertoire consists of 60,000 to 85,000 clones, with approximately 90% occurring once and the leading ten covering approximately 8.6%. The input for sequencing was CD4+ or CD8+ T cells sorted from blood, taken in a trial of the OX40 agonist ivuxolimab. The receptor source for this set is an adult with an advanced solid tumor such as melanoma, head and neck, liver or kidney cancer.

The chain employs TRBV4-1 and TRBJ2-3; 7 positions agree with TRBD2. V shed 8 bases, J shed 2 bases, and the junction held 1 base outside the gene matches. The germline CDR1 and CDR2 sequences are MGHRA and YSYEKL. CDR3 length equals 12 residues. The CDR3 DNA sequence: TGCGCCAGCGGGGGGGTCACAGATACGCAGTATTTT. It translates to CASGGVTDTQYF.

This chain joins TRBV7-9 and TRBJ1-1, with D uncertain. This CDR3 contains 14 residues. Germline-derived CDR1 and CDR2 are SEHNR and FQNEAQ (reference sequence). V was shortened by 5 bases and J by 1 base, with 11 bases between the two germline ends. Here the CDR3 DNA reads TGTGCCAGCAGCCCGGGAGCCGGGAACACTGAAGCTTTCTTT. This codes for CASSPGAGNTEAFF.

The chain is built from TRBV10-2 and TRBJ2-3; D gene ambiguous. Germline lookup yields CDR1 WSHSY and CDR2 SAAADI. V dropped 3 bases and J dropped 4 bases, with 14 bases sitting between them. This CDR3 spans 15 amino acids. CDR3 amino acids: CASSDPTTPADTQYF. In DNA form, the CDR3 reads TGCGCCAGCAGTGACCCCACTACCCCCGCAGATACGCAGTATTTT.